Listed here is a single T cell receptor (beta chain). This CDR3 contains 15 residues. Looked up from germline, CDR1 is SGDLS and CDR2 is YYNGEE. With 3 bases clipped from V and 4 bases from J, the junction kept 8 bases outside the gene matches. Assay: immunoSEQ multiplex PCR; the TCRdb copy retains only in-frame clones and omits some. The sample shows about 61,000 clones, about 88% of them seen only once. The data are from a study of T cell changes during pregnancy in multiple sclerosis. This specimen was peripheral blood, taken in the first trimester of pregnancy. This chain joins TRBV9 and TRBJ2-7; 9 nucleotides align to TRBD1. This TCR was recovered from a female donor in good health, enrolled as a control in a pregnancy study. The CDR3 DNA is TGTGCCAGCAGCGCGGGACAGGGTAATTGGTACGAGCAGTACTTC. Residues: CASSAGQGNWYEQYF.